The 27 T cell receptor beta chains below come from one sample, sequenced in a study of T cell clonality in common variable immunodeficiency. Clones were sequenced by immunoSEQ multiplex PCR, and TCRdb holds only the in-frame ones, with some missing. Altogether 40,000 or so clones were found in the sample, and no singletons occur. The sequenced sample consisted of peripheral blood mononuclear cells. These TCRs come from a person between 18 and 69 years old in good health.

This clone appeared many times. The read ends 3 residues shy of where the CDR3 ends; the end is completed using the germline J gene. The chain uses TRBV5-1 and TRBJ1-1; maybe TRBD1 (5 bases). From germline, CDR1 is SGHRS and CDR2 YFSETQ. Deletions cut 4 bases from V and 4 bases from J, with 11 bases between. The CDR3 is 13 residues long. The sequenced CDR3 bases are TGCGCCAGCAGCCAGACAGCGGGCACTGAA. Its protein is CASSQTAGTE. The entire CDR3 protein is CASSQTAGTEAFF.

This clone showed up many times. The observed sequence ends 3 residues before the CDR3 terminus, with the missing tail filled in from the germline J gene. The chain uses TRBV6-2 or TRBV6-3 and TRBJ1-5; D not resolved. The CDR3 has 15 amino acids. V was pared by 0 bases and J by 5 bases, with 11 bases between. Germline CDR1 is MNHEY and CDR2 is SVGEGT. The CDR3 reads CASSYSILSDQPQHF. CDR3 DNA, as far as it was read: TGTGCCAGCAGTTACTCGATTTTGTCGGATCAGCCC.

This clone was observed at least ten times. The missing CDR3 end, 3 residues past where the read stops, is filled in from the germline J gene. The V gene is TRBV4-2, the J gene TRBJ2-1; D might be TRBD2 (6 bases). CDR1 and CDR2 (germline): LGHNA, YNFKEQ. The CDR3 runs to 15 residues. The V end lost 0 bases, the J end lost 7 bases, and 13 bases lay between the germline ends. The CDR3 DNA, read in part, is TGTGCCAGCAGCCAAGAAAGACTAGTGGGTAATGAG. Its translation: CASSQERLVGNE. The CDR3 in full is CASSQERLVGNEQFF.

The sample holds a few counts of this clone. The CDR3 end is not reached by the read, which stops 3 residues before it; the germline J gene fills it in. The V and J genes are TRBV6-2 or TRBV6-3 and TRBJ1-2; D gene ambiguous. Germline lookup yields CDR1 MNHEY and CDR2 SVGEGT. CDR3 length: 17 residues. CDR3 DNA, as far as it was read: TGTGCCAGCAGTCCCCGGACTAGCGGGAGCTCCTACAATGAC. The encoded protein is CASSPRTSGSSYND. In full, the CDR3 reads CASSPRTSGSSYNDYTF.

This clone was observed many times. The sequenced CDR3 bases are TGTGCCAGCAGCTGGATGACAGGGAAACAAGAGACC. Its protein product is CASSWMTGKQET. The full CDR3 protein is CASSWMTGKQETQYF. The genes are TRBV7-9 and TRBJ2-5; TRBD1 matches at 7 bases. With the read ending 3 residues before the CDR3 end, the germline J gene is used to fill in that end. Germline V lookup: CDR1 SEHNR, CDR2 FQNEAQ (reference sequence). CDR3 size: 15 residues. V was clipped by 4 bases and J by 2 bases; unmatched bases: 7.

By frequency in the sample, this clone is medium-sized (0.01 to 0.1%). The read terminates 3 residues before the CDR3 end, so the remaining end is supplied by the germline J gene. This chain uses TRBV7-2 with TRBJ2-4, with a tentative D call TRBD1 (6 bases). This CDR3 is built from 14 residues. Trimming removed 4 bases at V and 3 bases at J, with 10 bases between. Germline-derived CDR1 and CDR2 are SGHTA and FQGNSA. The CDR3 DNA, read in part, is TGTGCCAGCAGCTCCGGACAGAGCAAAAACATT. This codes for CASSSGQSKNI. The full CDR3 protein reads CASSSGQSKNIQYF.

The sample holds many counts of this clone. Read data end 3 residues before the CDR3 end; the end is taken from the germline J gene. The chain has TRBV2 and TRBJ2-3; TRBD1 aligns across 8 bases. This CDR3 spans 19 amino acids. V trimming: 5 bases; J trimming: 0 bases; junction bases outside the gene matches: 16. CDR1 and CDR2 from the germline V gene are SNHLY and FYNNEI. CDR3 DNA (partial): TGTGCCAGCAGTATTCCGGGACAGGCCATCGCCTCTAGCACAGATACG. Protein product: CASSIPGQAIASSTDT. The whole CDR3 is CASSIPGQAIASSTDTQYF.

This clone was picked up many times. The observed sequence ends 3 residues before the CDR3 terminus, with the missing tail filled in from the germline J gene. The gene calls are TRBV20-1 and TRBJ2-3; D unresolved. The V end was cut by 6 bases, the J end by 2 bases, with 9 bases between. The CDR3 sequence is 12 residues long. Germline-derived CDR1 and CDR2 are DFQATT and SNEGSKA (reference sequence). The DNA read from the CDR3 is TGCAGTGCGGCCTTCTCCACAGATACG. It specifies CSAAFSTDT. In full, the CDR3 is CSAAFSTDTQYF.

This clone was counted many times. The read ends 3 residues shy of where the CDR3 ends; the end is completed using the germline J gene. The chain couples TRBV19 to TRBJ1-5, with D maybe TRBD1 (5 bases). Germline assignment: CDR1 LNHDA and CDR2 SQIVND (reference sequence). This CDR3 has 14 amino acids. Deletions cut 8 bases from V and 2 bases from J, with 13 bases between. CDR3 region: CASDSLRGNQPQHF. CDR3 DNA (partial): TGTGCCAGTGACAGCCTTAGGGGCAATCAGCCC.

Of note for this clone: The sequenced fragment ends 3 residues before the CDR3 boundary, so the rest is inferred from the germline J gene. The J gene is TRBJ2-1, the V gene TRBV7-8; TRBD2 might be the D (5 bases). This CDR3 spans 13 amino acids. Germline V gene sequence: CDR1 SGHVS, CDR2 FQNEAQ. The germline V and J ends were trimmed by 0 bases and 9 bases, with 9 bases remaining between them. Partial CDR3 DNA: TGTGCCAGCAGCTTAGCCGTCGGGGTTGAG. Translating it yields CASSLAVGVE. The entire CDR3 is CASSLAVGVEQFF.

This clone was detected ten times or more. The read halts 3 residues ahead of the CDR3 end, with the missing end drawn from the germline J gene. The chain joins TRBV20-1 to TRBJ2-2; 7 nucleotides match TRBD2. Germline CDR1 reads DFQATT; CDR2 reads SNEGSKA (reference sequence). The CDR3 runs 18 residues. The sequenced part of the CDR3 DNA is TGCAGTGCTAGAGATCGGGGAGGGATGTCTCGAACTAATGAAAAG. It encodes CSARDRGGMSRTNEK. The whole CDR3 is CSARDRGGMSRTNEKLFF.

Ten or more counts support this clone. Read sequence stops 3 residues before the CDR3 end, and the germline J gene provides the missing end. The chain uses TRBV2 and TRBJ1-1, with 8 bases matching TRBD1. V lost 9 bases and J lost 3; bases outside the gene matches: 9. Germline lookup yields CDR1 SNHLY and CDR2 FYNNEI. The CDR3 has 14 amino acids. Partial CDR3 DNA: TGTGCCAGTACAGGGGGTGTGGTGTACACTGAA. Residues: CASTGGVVYTE. The entire CDR3 is CASTGGVVYTEAFF.

This clone was detected a few times. The sequenced fragment ends 3 residues before the CDR3 boundary, so the rest is inferred from the germline J gene. This chain uses TRBV7-2 with TRBJ1-6; D uncertain. Germline values: CDR1 SGHTA, CDR2 FQGNSA. The V end was cut by 2 bases, the J end by 7 bases, with 12 bases between. The CDR3 has 15 residues. Incomplete CDR3 DNA: TGTGCCAGCAGCTTAAACCGCGGCAGAAATTCACCC. Protein: CASSLNRGRNSP. From start to end, the CDR3 is CASSLNRGRNSPLHF. Filled out from reference TRBV7-2 and TRBJ1-6, the complete variable domain reads GAGVSQSPSNKVTEKGKDVELRCDPISGHTALYWYRQSLGQGLEFLIYFQGNSAPDKSGLPSDRFSAERTGGSVSTLTIQRTQQEDSAVYLCASSLNRGRNSPLHFGNGTRLTVT.

This clone came up many times. The CDR3: CSAGTSGTISYNEQFF. Incomplete CDR3 DNA: TGCAGTGCAGGGACTAGCGGGACTATCTCCTACAATGAG. This chain links TRBV20-1 with TRBJ2-1; 13 nucleotides match TRBD2. The read ends 3 residues early relative to the CDR3; the germline J gene fills the gap. The CDR3 sequence is 16 residues long. Germline V CDR1 and CDR2: DFQATT, SNEGSKA (reference sequence). V dropped 6 bases and J dropped 0; count of bases not matched to a gene: 5.

The table lists this clone with a few counts. A read error may account for a junction end that differs from germline. The CDR3 end is not reached by the read, which stops 3 residues before it; the germline J gene fills it in. The same CDR3 is also encoded by other DNA sequences in this sample. The rearrangement joins TRBV5-1 to TRBJ1-3; 8 bases fit TRBD1. CDR1 and CDR2 (germline): SGHRS, YFSETQ. This CDR3 has 16 amino acids. CDR3 bases read: TGCGCCAGCAGCTTGGTAGGGGCCAGGGGGCGGAACACA. As protein: CASSLVGARGRNT. From start to end, the CDR3 is CASSLVGARGRNTIYF.

This clone occurred many times. The missing CDR3 end, 3 residues past where the read stops, is filled in from the germline J gene. This chain connects TRBV19 to TRBJ2-1; 14 bases align to TRBD2. CDR1 and CDR2 (germline): LNHDA, SQIVND (reference sequence). CDR3 size: 21 residues. Trimming cost V 3 bases and J 4 bases; bases outside gene matches: 17. The CDR3 DNA, read in part, is TGTGCCAGTAGTATTTCCCCCACCGGGACTAGCGGGAGACGGGGATACAATGAG. Translating it yields CASSISPTGTSGRRGYNE. The CDR3 in full is CASSISPTGTSGRRGYNEQFF.

This clone appeared a few times. The read terminates 3 residues before the CDR3 end, so the remaining end is supplied by the germline J gene. The V and J genes are TRBV18 and TRBJ1-2; no clear D gene. The CDR3 loop spans 13 amino acids. Per germline, CDR1 KGHSH and CDR2 LQKENI. The CDR3 protein is CASSPLTDNEYTF. The CDR3 DNA, read in part, is TGTGCCAGCTCACCACTAACAGACAATGAA.

Remarks on this clone: The read terminates 3 residues ahead of where the CDR3 ends, so the germline J gene completes it. J is TRBJ2-2 and V is TRBV5-1; D is perhaps TRBD1 (6 bases). CDR3 length: 13 residues. CDR1 is SGHRS and CDR2 is YFSETQ in the germline V gene. The CDR3 sequence: CASSDGQNEKLFF. The part of the CDR3 DNA that was read is TGCGCCAGCAGCGATGGACAGAATGAAAAG.

This clone has a count of ten or more. The read ends 3 residues before the CDR3 terminus; that terminus is restored from the germline J gene. This chain joins TRBV6-2 or TRBV6-3 and TRBJ2-2; TRBD1 agrees at 8 bases. The CDR3 extends over 13 amino acids. Germline values: CDR1 MNHEY, CDR2 SVGEGT. The CDR3: CASWGQETKKLFF. The CDR3 bases that were read are TGTGCCAGCTGGGGACAGGAGACTAAAAAG.

This clone was counted a few times. The CDR3 is cut off 3 residues early in the read; its end comes from the germline J gene. The chain links TRBV11-2 to TRBJ2-3; TRBD2 is a possible D gene (5 bases). The CDR3 is 12 amino acids. V was shortened by 4 bases and J by 7 bases, with 9 bases between the two germline ends. CDR1 is SGHAT and CDR2 is FQNNGV in the germline V gene. The covered CDR3 bases are TGTGCCAGCAGCTCCGAGGGTAATACG. Protein: CASSSEGNT. The entire CDR3 protein reads CASSSEGNTQYF.

This clone was counted at least ten times. The read gets to within 3 residues of the CDR3 end, and the germline J gene fills in the rest. J is TRBJ2-7 and V is TRBV7-2; possibly TRBD1 for D (5 bases). CDR3 size: 14 residues. CDR1 is SGHTA, CDR2 FQGNSA, per germline. Deletions cut 5 bases from V and 6 bases from J, with 17 bases between. CDR3 DNA (partial): TGTGCCAGCAGCCCCGGACACGGGCAACCCGAG. Translated: CASSPGHGQPE. The whole CDR3 protein is CASSPGHGQPEQYF.

This clone was counted a few times. The read stops 3 residues short of the end of the CDR3; the missing end is completed from the germline J gene. The V gene is TRBV20-1, the J gene TRBJ1-4, with TRBD1 identical over 8 bases. CDR1 and CDR2 from the germline V gene are DFQATT and SNEGSKA (reference sequence). The CDR3 totals 14 residues. The CDR3 here is CSPMTGAYNSPLFF. The CDR3 DNA, read in part, is TGCAGTCCGATGACAGGGGCCTATAATTCACCA.

This clone was observed at least ten times. Read coverage stops 3 residues before the CDR3 terminus; the germline J gene supplies the remainder. The rearrangement uses TRBV6-1 and TRBJ2-1, with 12 positions matching TRBD2. V lost 2 bases, J lost 8 bases, and 4 bases stayed unmatched. Germline assignment: CDR1 MNHNS and CDR2 SASEGT. The CDR3 extends over 15 amino acids. CDR3 loop: CASSERTSGIYEQFF. The CDR3 DNA, read in part, is TGTGCCAGCAGTGAACGGACTAGCGGGATCTATGAG.

This clone showed up many times. The DNA read from the CDR3 is TGTGCCAGCAGCTTAGGCGGGTCCCCCCGAGGTGAG. Translating it yields CASSLGGSPRGE. The complete CDR3 protein is CASSLGGSPRGEQFF. The rearrangement uses TRBV7-9 and TRBJ2-1; weak D call: TRBD2 (5 bases). The CDR3 end is not reached by the read, which stops 3 residues before it; the germline J gene fills it in. The germline gives CDR1 SEHNR, CDR2 FQNEAQ (reference sequence). The CDR3 length is 15 residues. V lost 1 base, J lost 9 bases, and 16 bases lay in between.

The sample holds many counts of this clone. The read halts 3 residues ahead of the CDR3 end, with the missing end drawn from the germline J gene. This chain uses TRBV4-2 with TRBJ1-1; the D gene is possibly TRBD1 (5 bases). V shed 4 bases and J shed 1 base, with 7 bases lying between them. The CDR3 extends over 13 amino acids. In germline, CDR1 is LGHNA, CDR2 YNFKEQ. CDR3 DNA, as far as it was read: TGTGCCAGCAGCCCCCAGGGGAACACTGAA. Translation: CASSPQGNTE. The whole CDR3 reads CASSPQGNTEAFF.

This clone was found a few times. With the read ending 3 residues before the CDR3 end, the germline J gene is used to fill in that end. V usage is TRBV7-9 and J usage is TRBJ2-2, with D perhaps TRBD1 (5 bases). This CDR3 region has 13 residues. CDR1 SEHNR and CDR2 FQNEAQ come from the germline V gene (reference sequence). The CDR3 reads CASSLQGNEKLFF. The sequenced part of the CDR3 DNA is TGTGCCAGCAGCTTACAGGGAAATGAAAAG. The whole variable domain, remainder taken from reference TRBV7-9 and TRBJ2-2, is DTGVSQNPRHKITKRGQNVTFRCDPISEHNRLYWYRQTLGQGPEFLTYFQNEAQLEKSRLLSDRFSAERPKGSFSTLEIQRTEQGDSAMYLCASSLQGNEKLFFGEGSRLTVL.

This clone appeared a few times. The read falls 3 residues short of the CDR3 end, and the missing part is taken from the germline J gene. The chain has TRBV7-9 and TRBJ1-2; D is ambiguous. CDR1 SEHNR and CDR2 FQNEAQ come from the germline V gene (reference sequence). This CDR3 is built from 15 residues. CDR3 DNA, as far as it was read: TGTGCCAGCAGCTCACCATTAGCGGTACCCTACGAC. It translates to CASSSPLAVPYD. The whole CDR3 protein is CASSSPLAVPYDYTF.